This T cell receptor beta chain originates from a study of identical twins. General study results and limits: Analyses based on zero insertions could be partly confounded by invariant MAIT and iNKT cells.

Germline V gives CDR1 SQVTM, CDR2 ANQGSEA. This CDR3 has 14 amino acids. About this clonotype itself: Its specificity is unknown. A read error may account for a junction end that differs from germline.

TCRdb re-derived calls from the 5' RACE reads in MiXCR, one entry per CDR3 protein. The table records 600,000 to 850,000 distinct CDR3 sequences, over 15% of them present only once. These data were also filed under a second study, of T cells expressing NK-cell markers. That source notes: With respect to HCMV, most of the eight sequenced donors were seropositive, and one was seronegative. The study found dominant NKG2C+ clonotypes at roughly 1.0-7.5% of CD8+ T cells in roughly six donors.

Sequencing was done on a sample of PBMCs. This clonotype originated in a woman between 18 and 30 years old in good health. The chain employs TRBV29-1 and TRBJ1-5; tentatively, D is TRBD1 (5 bases). The CDR3 region is CSVGDTGRNQPQHF. CDR3 DNA sequence: TGCAGCGTTGGTGACACGGGGCGAAATCAACCCCAGCATTTT.